These 6 T cell receptor beta chains originate from one sample sequenced in a study of brain metastases from non-small cell lung cancer. This table comes from immunoSEQ multiplex PCR, and its TCRdb copy is limited to in-frame clones, with some not included. This table has over 1,200 clones, about four fifths appearing once. Sequencing was carried out using tumor-adjacent normal tissue. The receptors here all came from a donor at least 40 years old with non-small cell lung cancer.

The V call is TRBV28, the J call TRBJ2-5; a weak D match, TRBD1 (6 bases). The CDR3 consists of 13 residues. Per the germline V gene, CDR1 is MDHEN and CDR2 is SYDVKM. Trimming took off 5 bases at V and 5 bases at J, with 12 bases between the two ends. CDR3 sequence (DNA): TGTGCCAGCAGTGCGGACAGTTGGGAGACCCAGTACTTC. Translating it yields CASSADSWETQYF.

Concerning this clone itself: The sample has other DNA sequences that encode this CDR3 too. The V call is TRBV6-5, the J call TRBJ2-7, with unresolved D. V was cut by 7 bases and J by 1 base, with 11 bases left in between. There are 13 residues in the CDR3. Germline V lookup: CDR1 MNHEY, CDR2 SVGAGI. The DNA for the CDR3 is TGTGCCAGCAAAGGAACTCCTTCCTACGAGCAGTACTTC. This encodes CASKGTPSYEQYF.

V and J are TRBV10-3 and TRBJ2-6; D call uncertain. The length of the CDR3 is 13 residues. The germline V and J ends were trimmed by 0 bases and 3 bases, with 0 bases remaining between them. Germline loops: CDR1 ENHRY, CDR2 SYGVKD. CDR3: CAISESGANVLTF. CDR3 nucleotides: TGTGCCATCAGTGAGTCTGGGGCCAACGTCCTGACTTTC.

As for this clone: The junction departs from the called germline gene at one end, perhaps through a read error. The rearrangement links TRBV18 to TRBJ2-1; 7 bases line up with TRBD2. This CDR3 contains 14 residues. The germline V gene encodes CDR1 KGHSH and CDR2 LQKENI. The CDR3 coding sequence is TGTGCCAGCTCACCACGGGGGGGAGTGGATGAACAGTTCTTC. It is translated as CASSPRGGVDEQFF.

The V and J genes are TRBV28 and TRBJ1-1; D gene ambiguous. Trimming removed 1 base at V and 0 bases at J, with 3 bases between. In germline, CDR1 is MDHEN, CDR2 SYDVKM. The CDR3 consists of 13 residues. CDR3 protein: CASSLSVNTEAFF. The CDR3 region has the DNA TGTGCCAGCAGTTTATCAGTGAACACTGAAGCTTTCTTT.

V gene TRBV7-9 combines with J gene TRBJ2-2; D not certain. The CDR3 has 14 amino acids. In germline, CDR1 is SEHNR, CDR2 FQNEAQ (reference sequence). The V gene lost 0 bases and the J gene lost 2 bases, with 4 bases spanning the gap. DNA for the CDR3: TGTGCCAGCAGCTTAGCGCACAACACCGGGGAGCTGTTTTTT. It specifies CASSLAHNTGELFF.